The source of this TCR beta chain is a study of human T cells and chemical hapten exposure (dated by TCRdb to 2020 to 2022). Concerning the study at large: For sensitization, 2% DPC in acetone was applied to a roughly 2 cm by roughly 2 cm area of upper inner arm skin. Blood for TCR sequencing was provided by twenty-nine alopecia patients at one to four time points (pre-sensitization, 2, 6 and 24 weeks). Patch tests used Finn chambers with 0.01% DPC on the upper back, scored after 6 days by International Contact Dermatitis Research Group standards. Blood samples were taken from patients before sensitization (week 0) and then at 2, 6 and about 24 weeks after DPC sensitization. The patient cohort, mostly female, included alopecia areata with under or over 50% scalp involvement, alopecia totalis and alopecia universalis. In alopecia patients, the study followed how the peripheral blood TCR repertoire changed in vivo over primary and secondary sensitization to diphenylcyclopropenone (DPC), a hapten. Throughout the roughly 23-week study period, patients were also given weekly therapeutic DPC doses on the scalp. Libraries were pooled for sequencing, and per-sample TCR yields varied mainly because of small differences in library volumes within the pool.

In the case of this clonotype: The target of this receptor is not known. No per-base quality is available; no much larger clone lies one base away.

Looking up the germline V gene (reference sequence) yields CDR1 LGHDT and CDR2 YNNKEL. Inclusive of the bounding cysteine and phenylalanine, the CDR3 is 14 residues long. Only the CDR3 region is kept as DNA, spanning 42 bases read in frame from base 1. V lost 4 bases and J lost 6 bases; the stretch between them is 15 bases long. Broader findings and caveats from the paper: Because all patients had alopecia, a presumed autoimmune disease, the immune response of the patients might differ from that of healthy individuals. Patch test score was positively correlated with the number of PT1 expanded TCRs, with significance at thresholds 8, 16 and 32 but not at 4. Repeated subsampling changed both the strength of the expansion versus patch-test correlation and the threshold at which the correlation became significant. Compared with pre-sensitization or healthy control sets, expanded TCRs formed significantly more large CDR3 similarity clusters, which is consistent with antigen-driven responses. DPC sensitization did not change the number of TCRs with a frequency above 1 in 1000, and there was no evidence of changes in global repertoire structure.

Read against the paper, the sample's time point label means: patch test 1, 2 weeks after DPC sensitization. The treatment or condition tag for this specimen amounts to: therapeutic diphenylcyclopropenone sensitization with weekly scalp DPC. At every patch-test visit, the blood draw took place before the patch test was put on. Patients were considered eligible if aged 18 to 70, diagnosed with alopecia and deemed suitable for DPC therapy, and patients were excluded if pregnant. Total RNA was extracted from unfractionated whole blood that had been collected in Tempus Blood RNA tubes. Libraries were prepared through RACE. Sequencer: NextSeq 500. During library preparation, unique molecular identifiers were attached to individual cDNA molecules so that TCRs could be counted in a quantitative, reproducible way. From each blood RNA sample, both TCR alpha and TCR beta chains were sequenced. Concerning the study's data processing: A median of around 100,000 TCRs per sample was observed, with a range of roughly 23,224 to 700,000. V, J and CDR3 annotation of the TCR reads was carried out using the Decombinator software suite. For the PS versus PT1 abundance plots, all samples were subsampled to the same number of TCRs (28,000). TCRs were defined as expanded if absent before sensitization and observed at least eight times at the 2-week time point. TCRdb reanalyzed the raw reads on its own, using fastp at Q25 for trimming and MiXCR for clone calling, and kept in-frame beta chains. Rows with a matching CDR3 protein are joined into one entry that keeps the most common DNA and genes. Here the V and J calls rest on TCRdb's processing, not on the authors' analysis. The sample table contains approximately 350,000 distinct CDR3 sequences; only one count was recorded for around 7% of them. Approximately 8% of the sample is taken by the ten largest.

Rearrangement joined TRBV3-1 to TRBJ1-1; TRBD1 is a possible D gene, resting on 6 matching bases. The TCR sequence derives from a woman between 18 and 29 years old with alopecia areata. Some clones in this sample may be carry-over from other donors' samples. Specimen: whole blood, collected in connection with sensitization to the hapten diphenylcyclopropenone (DPC). The encoded CDR3 is CASSPGHSGSEAFF. The nucleotides are TGTGCCAGCAGCCCGGGACACAGTGGCTCTGAAGCTTTCTTT.